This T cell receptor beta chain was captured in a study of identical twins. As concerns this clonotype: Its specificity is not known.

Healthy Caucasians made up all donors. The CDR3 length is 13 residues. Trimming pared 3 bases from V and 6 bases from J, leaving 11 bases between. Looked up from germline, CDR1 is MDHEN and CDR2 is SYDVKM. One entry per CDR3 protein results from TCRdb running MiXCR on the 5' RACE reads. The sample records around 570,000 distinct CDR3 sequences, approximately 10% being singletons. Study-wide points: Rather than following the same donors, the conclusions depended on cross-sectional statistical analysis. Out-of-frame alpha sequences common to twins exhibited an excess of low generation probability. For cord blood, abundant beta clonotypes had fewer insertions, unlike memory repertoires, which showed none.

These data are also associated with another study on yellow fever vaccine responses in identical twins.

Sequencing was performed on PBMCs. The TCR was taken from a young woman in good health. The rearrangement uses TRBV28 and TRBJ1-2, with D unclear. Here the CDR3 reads CASSFRGKDGYTF. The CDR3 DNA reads TGTGCCAGCAGTTTCCGGGGAAAGGATGGCTACACCTTC.